This TCR beta chain emerged from a study of neurological immune-mediated disorders. The cDNA was produced through 5'RACE with 10-nucleotide random UMIs. Every sequencing run generated in excess of 160 million TCR-beta sequences. These sequences covered 15-18 subjects. TCRdb re-called the 5' RACE reads through MiXCR, storing one row per CDR3 protein. The repertoire holds more than 25,000 distinct CDR3 sequences, under 5% seen once, with roughly 23% in the top ten. This clonotype was seen many times. As yet, its antigen is unknown. Whole-study results and caveats: The greatest TCR clonal expansion occurred in HTLV-1-associated myelopathy and the least in multiple sclerosis, which fell below healthy controls. Across subjects, expanded clones had no CDR3 amino acid sequences in common, pointing to private repertoires in all groups.

CDR1 and CDR2 from the germline V gene are WSHSY and SAAADI. This CDR3 region has 14 residues. Trimming pared 7 bases from V and 0 bases from J, leaving 12 bases between. Sequenced: CD4+ T cells from blood. The V call is TRBV10-2, the J call TRBJ1-1; D is unresolved. The sequence was collected from a woman in her thirties or forties in good health. DNA for the CDR3: TGCGCCAGCAACGATCTAATCATGAACACTGAAGCTTTCTTT. The encoded protein is CASNDLIMNTEAFF.